The table lists the clone carrying this TCR beta chain with many counts. Its antigen remains unidentified. This sample is drawn from a study of breast tumors, draining lymph nodes, adjacent tissues. Overall study results and limits: Tumor repertoires ranked between lymph nodes and nontumor tissue in diversity, with V and J gene preferences. Tumor T cell lymph node origin was a supported hypothesis, not proven. Luminal-like breast cancer showed significantly greater tumor-nontumor repertoire similarity than basal-like breast cancer did. Findings are consistent with lymph node origin and intratumoral expansion of most tumor T cells.

Axillary draining lymph nodes of breast cancer patients supplied the node samples. V lost 5 bases, J lost 8 bases, and 15 bases lay in between. CDR1 and CDR2 (germline): KGHSH, LQKENI. CDR3 length: 14 residues. TCRdb used MiXCR to reprocess the multiplex PCR reads, holding one entry per CDR3 protein. The repertoire includes approximately 230,000 distinct CDR3 sequences, about 34% of them detected once, and 3.6% sits in the top ten. V gene TRBV18 combines with J gene TRBJ2-2, with TRBD1 as a possible D gene (6 bases). Sequenced: axillary lymph node tissue. This receptor was obtained from a female donor with breast cancer. Some clones in this sample may be carry-over from other donors' samples. This chain's CDR3 is CASSGQPYTGELFF. CDR3 DNA sequence: TGTGCCAGCTCAGGACAGCCCTATACTGGGGAGCTGTTTTTT.